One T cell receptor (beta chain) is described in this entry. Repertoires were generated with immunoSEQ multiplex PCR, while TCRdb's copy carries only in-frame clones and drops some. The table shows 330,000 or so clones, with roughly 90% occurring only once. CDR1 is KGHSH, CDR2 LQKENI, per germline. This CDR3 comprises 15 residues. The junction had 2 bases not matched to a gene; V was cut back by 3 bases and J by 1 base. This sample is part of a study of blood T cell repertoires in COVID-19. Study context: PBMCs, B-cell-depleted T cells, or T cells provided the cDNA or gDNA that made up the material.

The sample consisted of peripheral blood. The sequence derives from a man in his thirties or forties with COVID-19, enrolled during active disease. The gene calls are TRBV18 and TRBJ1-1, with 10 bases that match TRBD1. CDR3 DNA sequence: TGTGCCAGCTCACCTGGGACAGGGGCGAACACTGAAGCTTTCTTT. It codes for CASSPGTGANTEAFF.